Included here is one T cell receptor beta chain sequence, with context. The antigen is unknown. Treatment specified: oral pan-JAK inhibitor, 5-10 mg twice daily. The study team obtained lesional scalp punch biopsies and peripheral blood from alopecia areata patients. This specimen comes from a study of CD8+ T cells in alopecia areata. Study results and limitations: In scalp, tofacitinib significantly decreased clonality and expanded CD8+ clones among the top 100. The study found that many expanded lesional clones persisted in scalp and blood during tofacitinib. Because one nonresponder was included, the link of baseline CD8+ expansion to response is considered uncertain.

The CDR3 sequence is 14 residues long. Germline CDR1 is MNHEY and CDR2 is SVGAGI. V was pared by 7 bases and J by 6 bases, with 9 bases of the junction left unmatched. RNA extraction and reverse transcription yielded cDNA as sequencing template. Libraries were prepared by immunoSEQ multiplex PCR; TCRdb keeps only in-frame clonotypes and omits some of them. The profile covers around 200,000 clones, with around 60% appearing a single time and 0.65% to 0.7% taken by the ten largest. The TCR was taken from a human donor with alopecia areata. The chain joins TRBV6-5 to TRBJ2-7; TRBD2 matches at 10 bases. Specimen: CD4+ T cells sorted from blood, collected at week 4, from a patient treated with tofacitinib. The CDR3 region is CASIPAGGFGEQYF. CDR3 DNA sequence: TGTGCCAGCATTCCAGCGGGAGGGTTCGGCGAGCAGTACTTC.